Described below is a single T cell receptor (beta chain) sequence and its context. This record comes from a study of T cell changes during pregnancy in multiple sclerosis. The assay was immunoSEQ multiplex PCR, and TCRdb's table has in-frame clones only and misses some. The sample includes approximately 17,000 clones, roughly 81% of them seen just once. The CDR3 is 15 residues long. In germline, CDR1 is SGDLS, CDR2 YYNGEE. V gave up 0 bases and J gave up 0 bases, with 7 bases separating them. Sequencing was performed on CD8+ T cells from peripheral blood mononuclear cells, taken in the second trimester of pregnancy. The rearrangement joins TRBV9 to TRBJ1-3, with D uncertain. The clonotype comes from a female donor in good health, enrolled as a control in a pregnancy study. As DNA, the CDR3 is TGTGCCAGCAGCGTAGGGGCAAACTCTGGAAACACCATATATTTT. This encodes CASSVGANSGNTIYF.